These T cell receptor beta chains were read from a single sample in a study of blood T cells in healthy people across ages. One entry per CDR3 protein, called by TCRdb with MiXCR from the 5' RACE reads. The sample gives about 1.1 million distinct CDR3 sequences, 35% to 40% of which show up once; around 14% is in the top ten. The sequenced material came from blood. Every receptor here comes from a man younger than 35 in good health. CDR3s include the opening cysteine and the closing phenylalanine or tryptophan. The order of the fields is clone size, CDR3 length, D gene, J gene, V gene, CDR3 protein, CDR3 DNA. D genes are given only for firm matches. A row's size may be missing; if present it is once, few, many or a size class.

few | 16 | - | TRBJ2-3 | TRBV10-3 | CAISGGGVLGADTQYF | TGTGCCATCAGTGGCGGTGGGGTCCTCGGGGCAGATACGCAGTATTTT
few | 11 | - | TRBJ2-7 | TRBV2 | CASASFYEQYF | TGTGCCAGCGCCTCCTTCTACGAGCAGTACTTC
- | 17 | - | TRBJ2-2 | TRBV7-8 | CASSLYFAGRNTGELFF | TGTGCCAGCAGCTTATATTTTGCGGGCAGGAACACCGGGGAGCTGTTTTTT
few | 14 | TRBD2 | TRBJ2-3 | TRBV20-1 | CSARSLAGGYTQYF | TGCAGTGCTAGAAGCCTAGCGGGGGGTTATACGCAGTATTTT
few | 17 | - | TRBJ2-1 | TRBV21-1 | CASSNRDRGDAGNEQFF | TGTGCCAGCAGCAACCGGGACAGGGGGGACGCTGGCAATGAGCAGTTCTTC
few | 15 | - | TRBJ2-7 | TRBV27 | CASSQTKGIYNEQYF | TGTGCCAGCAGTCAGACAAAGGGGATTTACAATGAGCAGTACTTC
few | 14 | - | TRBJ2-3 | TRBV10-3 | CAIGSYSSTDTQYF | TGTGCCATCGGCAGCTACTCTAGCACAGATACGCAGTATTTT
few | 10 | - | TRBJ1-5 | TRBV20-1 | CSASNQPQHF | TGCAGTGCTAGCAATCAGCCCCAGCATTTT
- | 12 | - | TRBJ2-7 | TRBV7-9 | CASSLVLPEQYF | TGTGCCAGCAGCTTAGTGCTACCCGAGCAGTACTTC
few | 16 | - | TRBJ2-5 | TRBV5-6 | CASSPRTGSEVEEQYF | TGTGCCAGCAGCCCCCGCACGGGGAGTGAGGTAGAAGAGCAGTACTTC
- | 15 | - | TRBJ2-7 | TRBV10-3 | CAISGVSAGWNEQYF | TGTGCCATCAGTGGAGTCTCTGCAGGGTGGAATGAGCAGTACTTC
few | 14 | - | TRBJ1-2 | TRBV7-2 | CASSVEGRRYGYTF | TGTGCCAGCAGTGTCGAGGGCAGGCGCTATGGCTACACCTTC
- | 11 | - | TRBJ1-1 | TRBV5-6 | CASSSRCEAFF | TGTGCCAGCAGCTCCAGATGTGAAGCTTTCTTT
few | 12 | TRBD1 | TRBJ2-7 | TRBV20-1 | CSVTGGPLEQYF | TGCAGTGTTACAGGGGGTCCCCTCGAGCAGTACTTC
- | 13 | - | TRBJ1-2 | TRBV15 | CATSDGSNYGYTF | TGTGCCACCAGCGACGGATCCAACTATGGCTACACCTTC
- | 15 | TRBD2 | TRBJ2-7 | TRBV9 | CASSALAGSSYEQYF | TGTGCCAGCAGCGCCCTAGCGGGGTCCTCCTACGAGCAGTACTTC
- | 17 | - | TRBJ2-1 | TRBV6-2/TRBV6-3 | CASASERGGSSYNEQFF | TGTGCCAGCGCTTCGGAACGAGGAGGGAGCTCCTACAATGAGCAGTTCTTC
- | 16 | TRBD2 | TRBJ2-3 | TRBV6-2/TRBV6-3 | CASSLAGKSSTDTQYF | TGTGCCAGCAGTCTAGCGGGGAAGTCTAGCACAGATACGCAGTATTTT
few | 16 | TRBD1 | TRBJ1-2 | TRBV12-3/TRBV12-4 | CASSLSHRTGWNGYTF | TGTGCCAGCAGTTTATCCCATCGGACAGGGTGGAATGGCTACACCTTC
few | 13 | - | TRBJ2-5 | TRBV20-1 | CSVPPHGMETQYF | TGCAGTGTCCCGCCCCACGGCATGGAGACCCAGTACTTC
- | 17 | TRBD2 | TRBJ2-4 | TRBV20-1 | CSAAGGVQGVAKNIRYF | TGCAGTGCTGCGGGGGGCGTCCAAGGTGTGGCCAAAAACATTCGGTACTTC
- | 15 | - | TRBJ1-4 | TRBV20-1 | CSARDLTATNEKLFF | TGCAGTGCTAGAGACTTGACAGCAACTAATGAAAAACTGTTTTTT
- | 16 | TRBD1 | TRBJ1-5 | TRBV6-2/TRBV6-3 | CASSYFGQGSSQPQHF | TGTGCCAGCAGTTACTTCGGACAGGGTTCGTCGCAGCCCCAGCATTTT
- | 11 | - | TRBJ1-2 | TRBV6-2/TRBV6-3 | CASRDSSGYTF | TGTGCCAGCAGGGACAGCTCTGGCTACACCTTC
- | 15 | - | TRBJ1-1 | TRBV12-3/TRBV12-4 | CASSFEAGMNTEAFF | TGTGCCAGCAGTTTCGAGGCAGGGATGAACACTGAAGCTTTCTTT
- | 17 | TRBD1 | TRBJ1-1 | TRBV2 | CASSGMDRGIGSTEAFF | TGTGCCAGCAGTGGAATGGACAGGGGAATTGGTAGCACTGAAGCTTTCTTT
once | 14 | - | TRBJ2-7 | TRBV7-9 | CASSPGFTFYEQYF | TGTGCCAGCAGCCCTGGATTCACTTTCTACGAGCAGTACTTC
- | 12 | - | TRBJ2-3 | TRBV14 | CASSATSVTQYF | TGTGCCAGCAGCGCGACCAGCGTTACGCAGTATTTT
few | 13 | - | TRBJ2-1 | TRBV6-6 | CASSPLSADEQFF | TGTGCCAGCAGTCCCCTTTCGGCGGATGAGCAGTTCTTC
few | 12 | - | TRBJ2-1 | TRBV4-3 | CASSQDRTEQFF | TGCGCCAGCAGCCAAGATAGGACGGAGCAGTTCTTC
- | 15 | - | TRBJ2-3 | TRBV5-6 | CASSLTGFRTDTQYF | TGTGCCAGCAGCTTAACAGGTTTTCGCACAGATACGCAGTATTTT
- | 13 | - | TRBJ2-1 | TRBV6-5 | CASSRRSEETQFF | TGTGCCAGCAGTAGGCGGTCAGAAGAGACCCAGTTCTTC